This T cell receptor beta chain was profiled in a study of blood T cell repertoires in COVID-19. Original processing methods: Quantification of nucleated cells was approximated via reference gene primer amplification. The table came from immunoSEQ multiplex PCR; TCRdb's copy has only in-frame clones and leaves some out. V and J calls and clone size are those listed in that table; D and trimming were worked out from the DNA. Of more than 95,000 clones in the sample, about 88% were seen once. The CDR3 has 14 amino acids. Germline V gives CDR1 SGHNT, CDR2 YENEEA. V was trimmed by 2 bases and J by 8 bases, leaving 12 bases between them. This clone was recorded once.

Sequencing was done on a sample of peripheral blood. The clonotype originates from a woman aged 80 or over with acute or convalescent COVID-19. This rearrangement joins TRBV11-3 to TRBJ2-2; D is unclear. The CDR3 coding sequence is TGTGCCAGCAGCTTAAGCTCGTGGAGTGGGGAGCTGTTTTTT. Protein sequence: CASSLSSWSGELFF.